Following are 15 T cell receptor beta chains from one sample sequenced in a study of response to subunit inactivated influenza vaccine. Each CDR3 protein gets one entry after TCRdb re-called the RT-PCR reads with MiXCR. The sample has more than 400,000 distinct CDR3 sequences, roughly 7.9% seen once. The input for sequencing was PBMCs from blood, taken around 25 months after vaccination. Receptors were obtained from a man between 50 and 69 years old who received an inactivated influenza vaccine.

This clonotype was recorded many times. The CDR3 here is CASSFTSETQYF. Written as DNA, the CDR3 is TGTGCCAGCAGTTTTACTTCCGAGACCCAGTACTTC. The gene calls are TRBV12-3 or TRBV12-4 and TRBJ2-5; D remains ambiguous. V lost 3 bases and J 5 bases, leaving 7 bases between the germline ends. This CDR3 comprises 12 residues.

This clonotype was detected ten times or more. CDR3 region: CASSSLGGGVQETQYF. Written as DNA, the CDR3 is TGTGCCAGCAGCTCCCTAGGCGGGGGAGTCCAAGAGACCCAGTACTTC. The gene calls are TRBV11-2 and TRBJ2-5, with 7 bases lining up with TRBD2. There are 16 residues in the CDR3. Trimming removed 4 bases from V and 1 base from J; junction bases left unmatched: 9. CDR1 and CDR2 (germline): SGHAT, FQNNGV.

This sequence joins TRBV6-2 or TRBV6-3 and TRBJ1-2; TRBD1 is a possible D gene (5 bases). Per germline, CDR1 MNHEY and CDR2 SVGEGT. V was pared by 6 bases and J by 2 bases, with 13 bases between. The CDR3 spans 14 residues. CDR3 DNA sequence: TGTGCCAGCAGCAAGATGACAGACAACTATGGCTACACCTTC. Translating it yields CASSKMTDNYGYTF.

Many counts were recorded for this clonotype. The V gene is TRBV12-3 or TRBV12-4, the J gene TRBJ1-5, with D possibly being TRBD1 (5 bases). Trimming took off 3 bases at V and 3 bases at J, with 12 bases between the two ends. CDR3 size: 15 residues. CDR3 in amino acids: CASSFPGGVNQPQHF. The CDR3 bases are TGTGCCAGCAGTTTTCCCGGAGGGGTCAATCAGCCCCAGCATTTT.

The CDR3 here is CASSLSSGRTPQYF. CDR3 sequence (DNA): TGTGCCAGCAGCTTGTCTAGCGGGAGGACCCCACAGTACTTC. The genes are TRBV5-6 and TRBJ2-7; 11 bases are shared with TRBD2. CDR1 is SGHDT and CDR2 is YYEEEE in the germline V gene. V shed 1 base, J shed 10 bases, and the junction held 7 bases outside the gene matches. The CDR3 is made up of 14 amino acids.

V and J are TRBV25-1 and TRBJ1-1, with D possibly being TRBD1 (5 bases). This CDR3 is 10 amino acids long. Germline V gene lookup returns CDR1 MGHDK and CDR2 SYGVNS. V was pared by 6 bases and J by 14 bases, with 13 bases between. The CDR3 DNA reads as TGTGCCAGCAGGGGGGAGCGCCTATTCTTT. Amino acid sequence: CASRGERLFF.

This clonotype was seen ten or more times. The chain joins TRBV7-8 to TRBJ2-2; 8 nucleotides agree with TRBD1. This CDR3 has 16 residues. Germline V gene data show CDR1 as SGHVS and CDR2 as FQNEAQ. After removal of 5 bases from V and 6 bases from J, the junction contained 11 bases not matched to a gene. CDR3 in DNA: TGTGCCAGCAGCCCTACTCAGGGGGCATCCGCCGGGGAGCTGTTTTTT. This encodes CASSPTQGASAGELFF.

V usage is TRBV27 and J usage is TRBJ2-3, with D tentatively TRBD1 (6 bases). The germline CDR1 and CDR2 sequences are MNHEY and SMNVEV (reference sequence). This CDR3 has 18 amino acids. V lost 10 bases and J 14 bases, leaving 40 bases between the germline ends. The CDR3 nucleotides are TGTGCCACCGGATTAAGATGGTCAGGGCCAACTGGCGGACAGTTAAGGTATTTT. Translating gives CATGLRWSGPTGGQLRYF.

This clonotype has a handful of counts. The J gene is TRBJ2-1, the V gene TRBV7-2, with TRBD2 matching over 7 bases. The CDR3 is 13 amino acids. From germline, CDR1 is SGHTA and CDR2 FQGNSA. J was trimmed by 8 bases and V by 11 bases; bases with no gene match: 12. DNA of the CDR3: TGTGCCGGAAGCGGGATGGTTAGTGATGAGCAGTTCTTC. This translates into CAGSGMVSDEQFF.

This clonotype was picked up many times. The V and J genes are TRBV28 and TRBJ2-7; no clear D. V lost 7 bases and J lost 2, with 15 bases in between. Germline CDR1 is MDHEN and CDR2 is SYDVKM. The CDR3 loop spans 14 amino acids. Here the CDR3 reads CASTSPHGTYEQYF. Here the CDR3 DNA reads TGTGCCAGCACCTCTCCCCATGGAACCTACGAGCAGTACTTC.

The V gene is TRBV7-8, the J gene TRBJ1-1; 10 nucleotides align to TRBD1. Losses at the gene ends were 5 bases for V and 5 bases for J; bases not matched to a gene: 8. CDR1 and CDR2 from the germline V gene are SGHVS and FQNEAQ. CDR3 length: 15 residues. CDR3 protein: CASSLRQGAGTEAFF. CDR3 sequence (DNA): TGTGCCAGCAGCCTCAGACAGGGGGCAGGAACTGAAGCTTTCTTT.

This clonotype was picked up many times. This CDR3 reads CASSLSVNSPLHF. For the CDR3, the DNA is TGTGCCAGCAGTTTATCAGTTAATTCACCCCTCCACTTT. This chain links TRBV27 with TRBJ1-6; no reliable D call. There are 13 residues in the CDR3. Between the trimmed V and J ends, which lost 0 bases and 6 bases, there was a span of 3 bases. Germline V gene data show CDR1 as MNHEY and CDR2 as SMNVEV (reference sequence).

This clonotype came up many times. This rearrangement joins TRBV27 to TRBJ2-7; D is undetermined. CDR3 length: 12 residues. Per germline, CDR1 MNHEY and CDR2 SMNVEV (reference sequence). V was cut by 8 bases and J by 0 bases, with 8 bases left in between. The CDR3 loop is CASGWDSYEQYF. The CDR3 coding sequence is TGTGCCAGCGGTTGGGACTCCTACGAGCAGTACTTC.

This clonotype was detected only once. The chain carries TRBV12-3 or TRBV12-4 and TRBJ2-7; D gene ambiguous. CDR3 length: 11 residues. Trimming cost V 7 bases and J 3 bases, with 7 bases left between them. CDR3: CASNLNYEQYF. CDR3 bases: TGTGCCAGCAATCTCAACTACGAGCAGTACTTC.

This clonotype was recorded at least ten times. The chain carries TRBV25-1 and TRBJ1-4, with unresolved D. V was shortened by 3 bases and J by 0 bases, with 8 bases between the two germline ends. The CDR3 is 15 residues long. In germline, CDR1 is MGHDK, CDR2 SYGVNS. The CDR3 protein is CASSDRGATNEKLFF. The CDR3 DNA is TGTGCCAGCAGTGATCGAGGTGCAACTAATGAAAAACTGTTTTTT.